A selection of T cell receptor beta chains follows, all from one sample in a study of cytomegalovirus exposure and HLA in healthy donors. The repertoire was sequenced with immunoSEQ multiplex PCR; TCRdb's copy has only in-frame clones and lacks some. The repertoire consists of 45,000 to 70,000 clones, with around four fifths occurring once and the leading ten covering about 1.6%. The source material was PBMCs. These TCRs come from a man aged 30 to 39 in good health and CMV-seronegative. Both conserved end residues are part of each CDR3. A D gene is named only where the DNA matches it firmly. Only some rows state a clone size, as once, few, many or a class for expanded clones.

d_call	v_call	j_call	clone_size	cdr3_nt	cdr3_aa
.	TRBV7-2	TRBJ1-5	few	TGTGCCAGCAGCCTAGGGAGAAGCAATCAGCCCCAGCATTTT	CASSLGRSNQPQHF
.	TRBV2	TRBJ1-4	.	TGTGCCAGCAGTGACGGGGGGGCGATTGAAAAACTGTTTTTT	CASSDGGAIEKLFF
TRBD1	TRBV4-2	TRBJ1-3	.	TGTGCCAGCAGCACTCGCTCGGGACAGGGTGGTGGAAACACCATATATTTT	CASSTRSGQGGGNTIYF
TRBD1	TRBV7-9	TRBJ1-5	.	TGTGCCAGCAGCTTAGGACAGGGGGTTCAGCCCCAGCATTTT	CASSLGQGVQPQHF
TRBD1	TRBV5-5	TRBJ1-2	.	TGTGCCAGCAGCTTGGCGGGGACAGGCGGCTACACCTTC	CASSLAGTGGYTF
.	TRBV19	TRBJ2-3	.	TGTGCCAGTAGTATGGGCCGTTACGGCACAGATACGCAGTATTTT	CASSMGRYGTDTQYF
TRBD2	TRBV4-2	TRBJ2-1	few	TGTGCCAGCAGCCACGGACTAGCGTCTTCCTACAATGAGCAGTTCTTC	CASSHGLASSYNEQFF
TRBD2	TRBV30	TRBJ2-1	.	TGTGCCTGGAGTTTGACTAGCGGGAGGAATGAGCAGTTCTTC	CAWSLTSGRNEQFF
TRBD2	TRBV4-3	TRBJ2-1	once	TGCGCCAGCAGCCAAGATCAAGGACTAGCGGGGGGGCCCTACAATGAGCAGTTCTTC	CASSQDQGLAGGPYNEQFF
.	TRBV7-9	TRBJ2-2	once	TGTGCCAGCAGCTTAGGTCAGGGGCCCAACACCGGGGAGCTGTTTTTT	CASSLGQGPNTGELFF
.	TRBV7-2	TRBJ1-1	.	TGTGCCAGCAGCTACATACAGGAAGCTTTCTTT	CASSYIQEAFF
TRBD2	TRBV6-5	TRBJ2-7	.	TGTGCCAGCAGTCGTAGGGAGGGAGCCTACGAGCAGTACTTC	CASSRREGAYEQYF
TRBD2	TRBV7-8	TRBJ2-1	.	TGTGCCAGCAGCTACGGACTAGCGGGATACAATGAGCAGTTCTTC	CASSYGLAGYNEQFF
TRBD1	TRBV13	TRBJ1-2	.	TGTGCCAGCAGCCCCGGACAGGGTGGGTATGGCTACACCTTC	CASSPGQGGYGYTF
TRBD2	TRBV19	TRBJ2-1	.	TGTGCCAGTAGTCCGAGACGGACTAGCGGGAGAATGCACAATGAGCAGTTCTTC	CASSPRRTSGRMHNEQFF
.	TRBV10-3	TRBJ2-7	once	TGTGCCGTCAACAGGGACCCCACCTACGAGCAGTACTTC	CAVNRDPTYEQYF
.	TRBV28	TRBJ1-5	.	TGTGCCAGCAGTCCTAGGGGTGAGCCCCAGCATTTT	CASSPRGEPQHF
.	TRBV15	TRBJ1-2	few	TGTGCCACCAGTACTAATGACGGATCTAACTATGGCTACACCTTC	CATSTNDGSNYGYTF
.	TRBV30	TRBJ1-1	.	TGTGCCTGGAGGGTATCAGGGGCGAACACTGAAGCTTTCTTT	CAWRVSGANTEAFF
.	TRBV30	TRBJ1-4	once	TGTGCCTGGAGTAGAGACAGGTACCATGAAAAACTGTTTTTT	CAWSRDRYHEKLFF
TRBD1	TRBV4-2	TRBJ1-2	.	TGTGCCAGCAGGGAGTCACAGGGGGCTCAAGGCTACACCTTC	CASRESQGAQGYTF
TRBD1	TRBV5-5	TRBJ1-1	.	TGTGCCAGCAGCTTGGAATTAGACAGGGTGGGCGGCATGAACACTGAAGCTTTCTTT	CASSLELDRVGGMNTEAFF
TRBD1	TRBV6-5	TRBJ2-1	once	TGTGCCAGCAGTCAAATACAGGGGTCCTACAATGAGCAGTTCTTC	CASSQIQGSYNEQFF
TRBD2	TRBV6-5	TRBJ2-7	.	TGTGCCAGCAGTTCTCCGGGACTAGGATACGAGCAGTACTTC	CASSSPGLGYEQYF
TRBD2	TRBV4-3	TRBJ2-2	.	TGCGCCAGCAGCACAGGGACTAGCGGGAACACCGGGGAGCTGTTTTTT	CASSTGTSGNTGELFF
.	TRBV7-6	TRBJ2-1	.	TGTGCCAGCGTTCCGGGACTGTCCCGGGAGCAGTTCTTC	CASVPGLSREQFF
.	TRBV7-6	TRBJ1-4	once	TGTGCCAGCAGCTTATTTCAGGGGTTTAATGAAAAACTGTTTTTT	CASSLFQGFNEKLFF
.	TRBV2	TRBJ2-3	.	TGTGCCAGCTTTGGACTACCACGGGCAGATACGCAGTATTTT	CASFGLPRADTQYF
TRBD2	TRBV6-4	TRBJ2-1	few	TGTGCCAGCAGTTTCGGGACTAGCGGCAACAATGAGCAGTTCTTC	CASSFGTSGNNEQFF
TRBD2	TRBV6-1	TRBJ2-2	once	TGTGCCAGCAGTCCACTAGCGGGGGGTACCGGGGAGCTGTTTTTT	CASSPLAGGTGELFF